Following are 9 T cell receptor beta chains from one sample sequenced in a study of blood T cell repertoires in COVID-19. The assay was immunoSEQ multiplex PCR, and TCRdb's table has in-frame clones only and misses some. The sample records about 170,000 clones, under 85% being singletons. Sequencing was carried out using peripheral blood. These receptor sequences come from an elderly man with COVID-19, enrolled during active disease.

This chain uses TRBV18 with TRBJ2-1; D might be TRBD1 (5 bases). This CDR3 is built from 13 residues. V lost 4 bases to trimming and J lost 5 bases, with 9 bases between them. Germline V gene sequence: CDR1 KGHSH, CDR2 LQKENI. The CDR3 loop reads CASSLGRDNEQFF. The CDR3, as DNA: TGTGCCAGCTCACTGGGCAGGGACAATGAGCAGTTCTTC.

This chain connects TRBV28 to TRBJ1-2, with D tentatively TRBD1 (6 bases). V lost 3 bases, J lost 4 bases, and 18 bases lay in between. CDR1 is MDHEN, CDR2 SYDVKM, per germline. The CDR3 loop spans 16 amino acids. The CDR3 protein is CASSFPPPTGFYGYTF. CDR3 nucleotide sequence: TGTGCCAGCAGTTTCCCCCCCCCTACAGGGTTCTATGGCTACACCTTC.

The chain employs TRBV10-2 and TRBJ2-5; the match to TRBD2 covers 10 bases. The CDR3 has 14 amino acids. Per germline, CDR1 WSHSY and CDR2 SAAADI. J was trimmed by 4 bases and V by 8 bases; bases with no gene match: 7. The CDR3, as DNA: TGCGCCAGCGGGGAGCGGGGGGGCGGAGAGACCCAGTACTTC. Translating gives CASGERGGGETQYF.

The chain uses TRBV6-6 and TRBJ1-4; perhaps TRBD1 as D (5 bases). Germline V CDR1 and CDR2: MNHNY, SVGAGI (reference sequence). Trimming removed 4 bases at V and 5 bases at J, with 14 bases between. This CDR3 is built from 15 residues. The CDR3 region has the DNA TGTGCCAGCAGTTCCCGGGAGGGGAAGAATGAAAAACTGTTTTTT. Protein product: CASSSREGKNEKLFF.

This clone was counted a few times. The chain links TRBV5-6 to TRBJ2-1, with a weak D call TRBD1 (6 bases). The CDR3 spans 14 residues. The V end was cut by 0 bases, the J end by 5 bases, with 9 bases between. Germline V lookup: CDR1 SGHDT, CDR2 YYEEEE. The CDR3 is CASSLVDRDNEQFF. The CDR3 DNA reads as TGTGCCAGCAGCTTGGTGGACAGAGACAATGAGCAGTTCTTC.

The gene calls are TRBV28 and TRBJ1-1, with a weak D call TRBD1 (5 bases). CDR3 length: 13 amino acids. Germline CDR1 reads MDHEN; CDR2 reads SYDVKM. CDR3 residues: CVTKEGGDTEAFF. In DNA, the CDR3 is TGTGTCACGAAAGAGGGAGGGGACACTGAAGCTTTCTTT.

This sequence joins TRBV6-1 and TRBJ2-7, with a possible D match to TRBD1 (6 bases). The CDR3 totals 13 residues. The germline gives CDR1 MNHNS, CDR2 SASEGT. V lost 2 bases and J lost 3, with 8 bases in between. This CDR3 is CASSERTDYEQYF. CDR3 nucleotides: TGTGCCAGCAGTGAACGGACAGACTACGAGCAGTACTTC.

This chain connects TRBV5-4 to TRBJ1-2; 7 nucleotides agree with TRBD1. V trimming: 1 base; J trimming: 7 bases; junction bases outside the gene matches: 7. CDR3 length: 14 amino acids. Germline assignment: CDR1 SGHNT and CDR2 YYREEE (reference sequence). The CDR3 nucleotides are TGTGCCAGCAGCTTGCAAGGGGGCTATAGTGGCTACACCTTC. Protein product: CASSLQGGYSGYTF.

The CDR3, as DNA: TGTGCCAGCAGCTTAGCGGCAGGAAACACCATATATTTT. Protein sequence: CASSLAAGNTIYF. The V call is TRBV7-9, the J call TRBJ1-3; no definite D call. V lost 0 bases, J lost 4 bases, and 4 bases lay in between. Per germline, CDR1 SEHNR and CDR2 FQNEAQ (reference sequence). There are 13 residues in the CDR3.